A single sample gave rise to the 10 T cell receptor beta chains below, sequenced in a study of cytotoxic CD8 clonotypes in ibrutinib-treated CLL. Assay: immunoSEQ multiplex PCR; the TCRdb copy retains only in-frame clones and omits some. Among approximately 130,000 clones listed, 84% were seen once. Specimen: PBMCs, collected after 24 months of ibrutinib treatment. Receptors originate from a human donor with chronic lymphocytic leukemia.

The chain is built from TRBV11-3 and TRBJ2-3; 10 bases are a match to TRBD2. The junction had 8 bases not matched to a gene; V was cut back by 0 bases and J by 2 bases. Looked up from germline, CDR1 is SGHNT and CDR2 is YENEEA. This CDR3 is built from 18 residues. CDR3 DNA sequence: TGTGCCAGCAGCTTAGATTTAATAACTAGCGGGGACACAGATACGCAGTATTTT. Protein: CASSLDLITSGDTDTQYF.

CDR3 residues: CASSQAGSLNTEAFF. The CDR3 bases are TGCGCCAGCAGCCAAGCGGGCTCCCTGAACACTGAAGCTTTCTTT. This chain joins TRBV4-1 and TRBJ1-1; D unresolved. V was pared by 1 base and J by 0 bases, with 9 bases between. Germline loops: CDR1 MGHRA, CDR2 YSYEKL. The CDR3 is 15 residues long.

The CDR3 loop reads CASSRDRGGNQPQHF. CDR3 bases: TGTGCCAGCAGCCGCGACAGGGGAGGCAATCAGCCCCAGCATTTT. The chain combines TRBV11-2 with TRBJ1-5; 8 bases are a match to TRBD1. J lost 2 bases, V lost 5 bases, and 5 bases had no gene match. Looked up from germline, CDR1 is SGHAT and CDR2 is FQNNGV. CDR3 length: 15 residues.

The rearrangement uses TRBV5-4 and TRBJ2-1; D unclear. Germline V gene data show CDR1 as SGHNT and CDR2 as YYREEE (reference sequence). V was pared by 0 bases and J by 5 bases, with 9 bases between. The CDR3 runs to 14 residues. The CDR3, as DNA: TGTGCCAGCAGCTTGGAATGGGGAAACAATGAGCAGTTCTTC. Protein sequence: CASSLEWGNNEQFF. Supplemented by reference TRBV5-4 and TRBJ2-1, the full variable domain reads ETGVTQSPTHLIKTRGQQVTLRCSSQSGHNTVSWYQQALGQGPQFIFQYYREEENGRGNFPPRFSGLQFPNYSSELNVNALELDDSALYLCASSLEWGNNEQFFGPGTRLTVL.

The chain employs TRBV23-1 and TRBJ2-1; D tentatively reads TRBD1 or TRBD2 (5 bases each). TRBV23-1 is an ORF, with its function uncertain. V was cut by 5 bases and J by 5 bases, with 13 bases left in between. This CDR3 has 14 amino acids. CDR3 sequence reads: CASSSRGGHNEQFF. The CDR3 DNA sequence: TGCGCCAGCAGTTCACGGGGCGGGCACAATGAGCAGTTCTTC.

V and J are TRBV2 and TRBJ2-7, with 7 bases fitting TRBD1. V trimming: 6 bases; J trimming: 3 bases; junction bases outside the gene matches: 14. This CDR3 has 16 amino acids. Germline lookup yields CDR1 SNHLY and CDR2 FYNNEI. The CDR3 reads CASSLPQGPSNYEQYF. The DNA for the CDR3 is TGTGCCAGCAGCCTACCACAGGGGCCCTCCAACTACGAGCAGTACTTC.

The V call is TRBV28, the J call TRBJ1-1, with D uncertain. V lost 3 bases to trimming and J lost 4 bases, with 12 bases between them. CDR1 and CDR2 from the germline V gene are MDHEN and SYDVKM. CDR3 length equals 14 residues. In DNA form, the CDR3 reads TGTGCCAGCAGTTTCGGCCAGCCTATCACTGAAGCTTTCTTT. Its translation: CASSFGQPITEAFF.

J is TRBJ2-7 and V is TRBV5-4, with 10 bases fitting TRBD1. Germline CDR1 SGHNT, CDR2 YYREEE (reference sequence). The CDR3 length is 15 residues. The junction had 3 bases not matched to a gene; V was cut back by 3 bases and J by 0 bases. For the CDR3, the DNA is TGTGCCAGCAGCTGGAGGGACAGGGGCTCCTACGAGCAGTACTTC. Amino acid sequence: CASSWRDRGSYEQYF.

The chain has TRBV4-1 and TRBJ2-7; no definite D call. CDR1 and CDR2 from the germline V gene are MGHRA and YSYEKL. V was cut by 4 bases and J by 5 bases, with 9 bases left in between. The CDR3 runs to 12 residues. CDR3 in amino acids: CASSLSGDEQYF. CDR3 sequence (DNA): TGCGCCAGCAGCCTTAGTGGGGACGAGCAGTACTTC.

The table lists this clone with a count of one. The V and J genes are TRBV6-6 and TRBJ1-2, with 7 bases matching TRBD1. The V gene end was trimmed by 8 bases and the J gene end by 3 bases; junction bases not matched to a gene: 9. This CDR3 contains 14 residues. Germline V gene lookup returns CDR1 MNHNY and CDR2 SVGAGI (reference sequence). As DNA, the CDR3 is TGTGCCAGCTTCGCCCACCAGGGGGACTATGGCTACACCTTC. This sequence encodes CASFAHQGDYGYTF.